A selection of T cell receptor beta chains follows, all from one sample in a study of radiation and T cells in renal cell carcinoma. TCRdb's table, derived via immunoSEQ multiplex PCR, lists solely in-frame clones and lacks some. The repertoire includes some 100,000 clones, 70% to 85% of them detected once, and around 6.3% sits in the top ten. This specimen was blood, taken from a patient whose treatment included radiotherapy and nephrectomy. Receptors originate from a man between 60 and 75 years old with renal cell carcinoma. CDR3s include the opening cysteine and the closing phenylalanine or tryptophan. Fields, in order: D gene, V gene, J gene, CDR3 protein. A D gene is named only where the DNA matches it firmly.

NA	TRBV4-3	TRBJ2-1	CASSQARGNEQFF
NA	TRBV25-1	TRBJ2-3	CASGLGADTQYF
TRBD2	TRBV2	TRBJ2-3	CASNTRLAGGEDTQYF
NA	TRBV7-9	TRBJ1-2	CASSSGQNGYYGYTF
TRBD2	TRBV27	TRBJ2-3	CASSLSTGATSGRTDTQYF
TRBD2	TRBV7-2	TRBJ2-1	CASSPTGTRRFNEQFF
NA	TRBV6-6	TRBJ2-7	CASTGAGARYEQYF
TRBD2	TRBV29-1	TRBJ2-1	CSVVVVWEGLGDEQFF
TRBD1	TRBV18	TRBJ1-1	CASSPPTGVENTEAFF
TRBD2	TRBV10-2	TRBJ2-1	CASAERDYNEQFF
NA	TRBV5-4	TRBJ2-3	CASSLTASTDTQYF
TRBD1	TRBV27	TRBJ2-7	CASSDRARYEQYF
NA	TRBV25-1	TRBJ2-7	CASSESAFYEQYF
NA	TRBV10-2	TRBJ1-1	CASLLGTEAFF
NA	TRBV19	TRBJ2-7	CASSMATATYEQYF
NA	TRBV28	TRBJ1-6	CASSSGQPSSYNSPLHF
NA	TRBV5-6	TRBJ1-2	CASSPDSSYGYTF
NA	TRBV6-5	TRBJ2-7	CASMGGYEQYF
NA	TRBV5-1	TRBJ1-4	CASSLGTGNEKLFF
NA	TRBV5-1	TRBJ2-1	CASSFDNRLGDEQFF
NA	TRBV27	TRBJ2-7	CASSFGGAVDEQYF
NA	TRBV5-1	TRBJ1-2	CASSEGPNQYGYTF
NA	TRBV6-1	TRBJ2-3	CASSVLSGGDTQYF
TRBD2	TRBV6-5	TRBJ2-3	CASSWEGSLSTDTQYF
NA	TRBV9	TRBJ1-1	CASSVAPENTEAFF
NA	TRBV7-2	TRBJ2-2	CASSLTSTGELFF
NA	TRBV19	TRBJ1-1	CASSLTGNTEAFF
TRBD1	TRBV9	TRBJ2-4	CASSPRGSGQENIQYF
NA	TRBV5-4	TRBJ2-6	CASSLGFGANVLTF
TRBD2	TRBV7-2	TRBJ2-1	CASSSLGLAAYNEQFF
TRBD1	TRBV27	TRBJ2-7	CASSTTDRKIYEQYF
TRBD2	TRBV5-4	TRBJ2-1	CASSAGTSGRFGQFF
NA	TRBV21-1	TRBJ2-3	CASSKLAASTDTQYF
TRBD2	TRBV2	TRBJ2-3	CASTWGGSADTQYF
NA	TRBV7-8	TRBJ2-6	CASSPGTGANVLTF
TRBD2	TRBV18	TRBJ2-7	CASSPGGGRRGYEQYF
NA	TRBV28	TRBJ1-4	CASSLTATNEKLFF
NA	TRBV18	TRBJ2-5	CASSPDQGAGETQYF
NA	TRBV15	TRBJ2-3	CATSRAQTRDTQYF
TRBD1	TRBV11-2	TRBJ1-1	CASSRTGDGRNTEAFF
NA	TRBV5-6	TRBJ1-2	CASSLGTGSTYGYTF
NA	TRBV28	TRBJ2-7	CASSFRVPYEQYF